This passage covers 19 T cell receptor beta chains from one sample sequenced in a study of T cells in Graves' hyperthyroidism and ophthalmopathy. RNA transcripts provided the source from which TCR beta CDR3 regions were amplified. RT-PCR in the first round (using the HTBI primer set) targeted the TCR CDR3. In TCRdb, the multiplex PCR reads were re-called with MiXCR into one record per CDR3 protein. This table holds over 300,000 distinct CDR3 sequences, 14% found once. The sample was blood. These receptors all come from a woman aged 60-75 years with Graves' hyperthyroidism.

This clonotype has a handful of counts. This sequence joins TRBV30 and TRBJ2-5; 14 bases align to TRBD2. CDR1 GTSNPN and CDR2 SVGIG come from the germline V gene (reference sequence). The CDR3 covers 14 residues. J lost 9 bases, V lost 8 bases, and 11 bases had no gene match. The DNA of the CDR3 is TGTGCCAGGACAGGGACTAGCGGGAGTTTGGCCCAGTACTTC. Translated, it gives CARTGTSGSLAQYF.

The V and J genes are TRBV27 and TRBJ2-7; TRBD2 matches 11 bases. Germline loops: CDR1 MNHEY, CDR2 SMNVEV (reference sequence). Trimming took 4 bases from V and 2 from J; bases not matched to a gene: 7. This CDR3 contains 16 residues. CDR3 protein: CASSSRLAGGTYEQYF. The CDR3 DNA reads TGTGCCAGCAGTTCACGGCTAGCGGGAGGTACCTACGAGCAGTACTTC.

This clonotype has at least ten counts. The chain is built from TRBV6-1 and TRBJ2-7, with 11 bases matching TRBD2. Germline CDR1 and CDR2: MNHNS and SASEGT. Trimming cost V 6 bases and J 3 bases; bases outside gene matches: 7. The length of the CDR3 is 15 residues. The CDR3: CASRLAGVEGYEQYF. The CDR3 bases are TGTGCCAGCAGACTAGCGGGAGTGGAGGGCTACGAGCAGTACTTC.

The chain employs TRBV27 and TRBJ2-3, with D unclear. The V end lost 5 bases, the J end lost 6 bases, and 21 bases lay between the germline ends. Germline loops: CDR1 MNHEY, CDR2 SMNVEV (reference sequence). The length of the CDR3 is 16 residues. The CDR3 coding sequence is TGTGCCAGCAGTCCCCCGTGGGGTTTAGGCTCCGATACGCAGTATTTT. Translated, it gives CASSPPWGLGSDTQYF.

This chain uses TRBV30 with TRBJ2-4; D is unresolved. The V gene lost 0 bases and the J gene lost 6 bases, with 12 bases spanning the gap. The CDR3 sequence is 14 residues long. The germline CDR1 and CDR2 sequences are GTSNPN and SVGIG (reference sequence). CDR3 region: CAWSVDGVVNIQYF. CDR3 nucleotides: TGTGCCTGGAGTGTAGATGGGGTAGTAAACATTCAGTACTTC.

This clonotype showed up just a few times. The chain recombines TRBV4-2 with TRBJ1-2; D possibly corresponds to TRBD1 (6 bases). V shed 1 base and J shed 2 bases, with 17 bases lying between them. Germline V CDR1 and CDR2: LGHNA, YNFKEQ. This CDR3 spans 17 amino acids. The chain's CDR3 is CASSQGMSGTRNYGYTF. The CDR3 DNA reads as TGTGCCAGCAGCCAAGGGATGAGCGGGACACGCAACTATGGCTACACCTTC.

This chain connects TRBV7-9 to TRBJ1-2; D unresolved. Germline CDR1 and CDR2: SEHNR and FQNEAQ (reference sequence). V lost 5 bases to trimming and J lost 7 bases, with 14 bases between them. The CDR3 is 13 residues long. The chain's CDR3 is CASSQEWAVGYTF. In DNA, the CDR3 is TGTGCCAGCAGCCAAGAGTGGGCGGTTGGCTACACCTTC.

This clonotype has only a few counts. The CDR3 loop is CSARTPGGLAYGYTF. CDR3 in DNA: TGCAGTGCTAGAACCCCAGGGGGCTTGGCCTATGGCTACACCTTC. V is TRBV20-1 and J is TRBJ1-2; 8 bases map to TRBD1. The CDR3 length is 15 residues. V shed 2 bases and J 4 bases; nucleotides not matched to a gene: 9. The germline CDR1 and CDR2 sequences are DFQATT and SNEGSKA (reference sequence).

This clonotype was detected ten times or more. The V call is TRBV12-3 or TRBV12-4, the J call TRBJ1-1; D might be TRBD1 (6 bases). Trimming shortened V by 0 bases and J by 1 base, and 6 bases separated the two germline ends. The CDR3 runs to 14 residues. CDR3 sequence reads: CASSLADRNTEAFF. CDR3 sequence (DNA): TGTGCCAGCAGTTTAGCGGACAGGAACACTGAAGCTTTCTTT.

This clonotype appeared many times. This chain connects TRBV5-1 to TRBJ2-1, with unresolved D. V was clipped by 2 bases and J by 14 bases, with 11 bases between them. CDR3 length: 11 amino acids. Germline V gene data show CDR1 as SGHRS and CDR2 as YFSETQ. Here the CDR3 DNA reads TGCGCCAGCAGCTTCCATGAAGAGAAGTTCTTC. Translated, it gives CASSFHEEKFF.

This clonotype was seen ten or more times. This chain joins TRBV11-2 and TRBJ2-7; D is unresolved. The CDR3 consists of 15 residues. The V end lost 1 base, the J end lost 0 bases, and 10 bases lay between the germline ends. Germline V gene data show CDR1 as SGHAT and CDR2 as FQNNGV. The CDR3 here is CASSLASGGSYEQYF. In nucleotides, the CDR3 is TGTGCCAGCAGCTTAGCTTCGGGCGGCTCCTACGAGCAGTACTTC.

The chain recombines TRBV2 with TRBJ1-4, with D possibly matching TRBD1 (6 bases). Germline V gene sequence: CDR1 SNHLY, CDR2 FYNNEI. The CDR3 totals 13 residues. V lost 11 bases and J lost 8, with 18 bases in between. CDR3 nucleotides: TGTGCCGGAAACAGGGTCGAGGGGGAAAAACTGTTTTTT. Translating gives CAGNRVEGEKLFF.

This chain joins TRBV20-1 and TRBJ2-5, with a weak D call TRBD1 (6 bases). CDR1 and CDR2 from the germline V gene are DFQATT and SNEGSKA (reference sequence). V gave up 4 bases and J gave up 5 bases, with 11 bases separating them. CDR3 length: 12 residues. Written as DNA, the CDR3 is TGCAGTGCTACAGGGGAGACGGAGACCCAGTACTTC. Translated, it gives CSATGETETQYF.

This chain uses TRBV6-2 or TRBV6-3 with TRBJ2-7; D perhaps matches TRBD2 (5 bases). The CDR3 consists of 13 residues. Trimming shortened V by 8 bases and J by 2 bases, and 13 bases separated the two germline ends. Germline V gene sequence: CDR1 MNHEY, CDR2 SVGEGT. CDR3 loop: CASGELVPYEQYF. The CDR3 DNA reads TGTGCCAGCGGGGAGCTTGTTCCCTACGAGCAGTACTTC.

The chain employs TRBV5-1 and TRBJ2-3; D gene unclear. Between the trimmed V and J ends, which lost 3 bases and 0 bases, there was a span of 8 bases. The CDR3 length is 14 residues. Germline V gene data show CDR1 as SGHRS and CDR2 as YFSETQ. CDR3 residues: CASSWGTSTDTQYF. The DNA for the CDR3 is TGCGCCAGCAGCTGGGGAACTAGCACAGATACGCAGTATTTT.

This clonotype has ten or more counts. The CDR3 region is CASSWTPIYEQYF. CDR3 DNA sequence: TGTGCCAGCAGTTGGACTCCCATCTACGAGCAGTACTTC. The V call is TRBV6-1, the J call TRBJ2-7; D perhaps matches TRBD2 (5 bases). Germline CDR1 reads MNHNS; CDR2 reads SASEGT. The ends were cut back, 5 bases at V and 3 bases at J, with 11 bases in the middle. The CDR3 is made up of 13 amino acids.

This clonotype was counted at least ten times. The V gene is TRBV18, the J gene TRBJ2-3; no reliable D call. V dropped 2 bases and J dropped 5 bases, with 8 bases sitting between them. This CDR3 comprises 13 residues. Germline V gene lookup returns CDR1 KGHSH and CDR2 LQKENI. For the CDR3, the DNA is TGTGCCAGCTCACCATCGTCAGAAGATACGCAGTATTTT. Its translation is CASSPSSEDTQYF.

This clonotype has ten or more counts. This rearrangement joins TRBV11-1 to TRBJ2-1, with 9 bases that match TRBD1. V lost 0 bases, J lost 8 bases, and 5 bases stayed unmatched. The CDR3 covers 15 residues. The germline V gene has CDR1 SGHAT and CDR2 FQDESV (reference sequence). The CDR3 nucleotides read TGTGCCAGCAGCTTAGCGGGACAGGGTGACCATGAGCAGTTCTTC. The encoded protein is CASSLAGQGDHEQFF.

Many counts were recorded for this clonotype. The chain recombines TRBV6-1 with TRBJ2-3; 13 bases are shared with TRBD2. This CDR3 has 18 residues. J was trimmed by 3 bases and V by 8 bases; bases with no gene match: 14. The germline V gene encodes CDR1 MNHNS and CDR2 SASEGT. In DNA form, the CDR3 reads TGTGCCAGCGCCGGACTAGCGGGAGAGGCAGACTGGACAGATACGCAGTATTTT. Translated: CASAGLAGEADWTDTQYF.